The rows below give T cell receptor beta chains drawn from one sample of a study of shared clonotypes between healthy human individuals. TCRdb's table, derived via immunoSEQ multiplex PCR, lists solely in-frame clones and lacks some. The data hold over a million clones, with roughly 96% observed a single time. The source material was naive CD4+ T cells sorted from blood. Every receptor here comes from a man younger than 45 in good health. Each CDR3 is given with its conserved first and last residue. A D gene is named only where the DNA matches it firmly. Part of the rows lack a size; the others show once, few, many or a class for expanded clones.

NA	TRBV9	TRBJ1-3	NA	TGTGCCAGCAGCGTAGAGAGGGGCTCTGGAAACACCATATATTTT	CASSVERGSGNTIYF
NA	TRBV25-1	TRBJ2-1	NA	TGTGCCAGCAGTCTCTCATCACTCTCCTACAATGAGCAGTTCTTC	CASSLSSLSYNEQFF
NA	TRBV27	TRBJ2-7	NA	TGTGCCAGCAGTTTATCGGCTAGGGGGTCCTACGAGCAGTACTTC	CASSLSARGSYEQYF
NA	TRBV28	TRBJ1-3	NA	TGTGCCAGCAGTCCACCAACAGGGCGCCTTTTCTCTGGAAACACCATATATTTT	CASSPPTGRLFSGNTIYF
NA	TRBV9	TRBJ1-3	NA	TGTGCCAGCAGCGGACTGAGGTCTGGAAACACCATATATTTT	CASSGLRSGNTIYF
NA	TRBV5-4	TRBJ2-1	NA	TGTGCCAGCAGCTGGGGGGCCTCCTACAATGAGCAGTTCTTC	CASSWGASYNEQFF
NA	TRBV14	TRBJ1-1	NA	TGTGCCAGCAGCCAAGATCTAGGGCTGGGCACTGAAGCTTTCTTT	CASSQDLGLGTEAFF
once	TRBV21-1	TRBJ1-5	NA	TGTGCCAGCAGCATCCCCAAGGATCAGCCCCAGCATTTT	CASSIPKDQPQHF
NA	TRBV10-3	TRBJ2-1	TRBD2	TGTGCCATCATGCCCGCCCCGGGACTAGCGGGAGTTGAGCAGTTCTTC	CAIMPAPGLAGVEQFF
NA	TRBV2	TRBJ1-3	NA	TGTGCCGGAGGACAGTACTCTGGAAACACCATATATTTT	CAGGQYSGNTIYF
NA	TRBV27	TRBJ1-3	NA	TGTGCCAGCAGTTACACTAGGTTGGGAAACACCATATATTTT	CASSYTRLGNTIYF
NA	TRBV18	TRBJ1-1	TRBD1	TGTGCCAGCTCACCGGGACAGGGGTCGAACACTGAAGCTTTCTTT	CASSPGQGSNTEAFF
NA	TRBV21-1	TRBJ2-2	NA	TGTGCCAGCACTTGGACAGGGACCGGGGAGCTGTTTTTT	CASTWTGTGELFF
NA	TRBV10-3	TRBJ1-1	TRBD1	TGTGCCATCAGTGACCCAGGGGGCACTGAAGCTTTCTTT	CAISDPGGTEAFF
NA	TRBV7-9	TRBJ2-7	NA	TGTGCCAGCAGCCCCTCAGGGTCAGGAAATCTCGACGAGCAGTACTTC	CASSPSGSGNLDEQYF
NA	TRBV28	TRBJ2-7	NA	TGTGCCAGCAGTTTAACAGCAATTCCCTCCTACGAGCAGTACTTC	CASSLTAIPSYEQYF
NA	TRBV29-1	TRBJ2-7	TRBD1	TGCAGCGTTGCGCCCATCCGGGACAGCAGCTCCTACGAGCAGTACTTC	CSVAPIRDSSSYEQYF
NA	TRBV4-1	TRBJ1-5	NA	TGCGCCAGCAGCCAAGAAGTTCCTCAGCCCCAGCATTTT	CASSQEVPQPQHF
NA	TRBV12-1	TRBJ2-7	NA	TGTGCCAGCAGGCCTTGGAAGGGATGCTCCTACGAGCAGTACTTC	CASRPWKGCSYEQYF
once	TRBV5-8	TRBJ1-3	NA	TGTGCCAGCAGCACCCATAGTGGACGGCTCTCTGGAAACACCATATATTTT	CASSTHSGRLSGNTIYF
NA	TRBV4-3	TRBJ2-1	NA	TGCGCCAGCAGCCAAGGACTCCTCTCCTACAATGAGCAGTTCTTC	CASSQGLLSYNEQFF
NA	TRBV5-1	TRBJ2-1	NA	TGCGCCAGCAGCCTAGGGGGCTCCTACAATGAGCAGTTCTTC	CASSLGGSYNEQFF
NA	TRBV5-6	TRBJ1-2	NA	TGTGCCAGCAGCGGACGGACCGCCTACTATGGCTACACCTTC	CASSGRTAYYGYTF
NA	TRBV5-8	TRBJ2-7	NA	TGTGCCAGCAGCGGGTTATTGGTACAACCCTACGAGCAGTACTTC	CASSGLLVQPYEQYF